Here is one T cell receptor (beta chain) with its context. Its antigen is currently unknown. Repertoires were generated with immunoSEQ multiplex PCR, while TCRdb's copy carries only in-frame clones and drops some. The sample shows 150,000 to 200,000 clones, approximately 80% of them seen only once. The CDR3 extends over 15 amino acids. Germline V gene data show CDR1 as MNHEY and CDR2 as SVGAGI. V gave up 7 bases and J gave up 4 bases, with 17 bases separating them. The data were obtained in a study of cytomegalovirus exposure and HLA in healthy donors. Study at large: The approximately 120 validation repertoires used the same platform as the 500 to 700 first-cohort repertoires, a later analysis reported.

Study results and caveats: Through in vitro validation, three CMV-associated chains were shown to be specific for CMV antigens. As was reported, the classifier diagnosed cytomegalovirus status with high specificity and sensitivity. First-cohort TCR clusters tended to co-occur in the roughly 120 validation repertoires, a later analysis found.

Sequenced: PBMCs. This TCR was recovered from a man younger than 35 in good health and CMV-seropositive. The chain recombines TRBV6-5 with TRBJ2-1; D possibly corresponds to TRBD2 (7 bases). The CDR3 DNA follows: TGTGCCAGCACCCCGTTTGCGGGGGCTTACAATGAGCAGTTCTTC. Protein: CASTPFAGAYNEQFF.